This T cell receptor (beta chain) is drawn from a study of CD8 T cells in Susac syndrome. The CDR3 spans 15 residues. CDR1 and CDR2 from the germline V gene are MNHEY and SVGAGI. V gave up 5 bases and J gave up 4 bases, with 15 bases separating them. Reverse transcription of about 0.5 to 1 ug RNA was carried out with random hexamers. TCRdb called the immunoSEQ multiplex PCR reads again in MiXCR, with one record for every CDR3 protein. In the table there are 95,000 to 150,000 distinct CDR3 sequences, around 94% of which are singletons. The sequence came from a human donor in good health. The V gene is TRBV6-5, the J gene TRBJ2-4, with D hard to call. Sequencing was carried out using CD4+ T cells from PBMCs. The CDR3 coding sequence is TGTGCCAGCAGTCCCCGTGGGCTCACTAAAAACATTCAGTACTTC. Translation: CASSPRGLTKNIQYF.